This T cell receptor beta chain was sequenced in a study of post-analysis software for immune sequencing data. Study-level information: The courses of disease that were included comprised relapsing-remitting, secondary progressive and progressive-relapsing multiple sclerosis. General study results and limits: Controls had significantly higher normalized Chao1 diversity than multiple sclerosis patients. Under the F measure, samples that were prepared in one batch clustered strongly together. Patients showed TRBV5-6, TRBV5-1 and TRBV20-1 among four to six TRBV segments more frequent than in controls.

Points on this clonotype: No antigen is known for it.

Germline-derived CDR1 and CDR2 are DFQATT and SNEGSKA (reference sequence). V was clipped by 0 bases and J by 5 bases, with 13 bases between them. The CDR3 contains 14 residues. TCR beta cDNA libraries had unique molecular identifiers. Starting from around 0.96 to 9.9 million T cells, the study yielded about 500,000 cDNA molecules. Via MiXCR, TCRdb re-called the PCR reads, giving one row per CDR3 protein. Of some 690,000 distinct CDR3 sequences in the sample, more than 50% were seen once. The V and J genes are TRBV20-1 and TRBJ2-5, with TRBD2 as a possible D gene (6 bases). This receptor was obtained from a girl aged 2 to 10 with multiple sclerosis. The sequenced sample consisted of blood. The CDR3 bases are TGCAGTGCTAGAGATCCTAGAGGAGGGGAGACCCAGTACTTC. Translation: CSARDPRGGETQYF.